Listed below are T cell receptor beta chains from one sample, sequenced in a study of blood T cell repertoires in COVID-19. Measured with immunoSEQ multiplex PCR; TCRdb has only the in-frame clones, and not every one. In the table there are about 89,000 clones, about two thirds of which are singletons. The sample comprised peripheral blood. The receptors stem from a woman of 80 years or more with acute or convalescent COVID-19. Both conserved end residues are part of each CDR3. A D gene is named only where the DNA matches it firmly. Size is omitted from some rows. Given values are once, few, many or a class for expanded clones.

v_call	d_call	clone_size	j_call	cdr3_nt	cdr3_aa
TRBV28	TRBD1	once	TRBJ2-7	TGTGCCAGCAGTTTAATTTTAGACAGGGGTAGAGGCGAGCAGTACTTC	CASSLILDRGRGEQYF
TRBV21-1	NA	NA	TRBJ1-5	TGTGCCAGCCGGGACTTTGAGCCCAACTCCAATCAGCCCCAGCATTTT	CASRDFEPNSNQPQHF
TRBV9	NA	NA	TRBJ1-6	TGTGCCAGCAGCGGTGGAAGTTCGACAGGAGTTTCACCCCTCCACTTT	CASSGGSSTGVSPLHF
TRBV19	NA	few	TRBJ1-2	TGTGCCAGTAGTAAGAAAGGCTTGGAGCCCTACTATGGCTACACCTTC	CASSKKGLEPYYGYTF
TRBV7-7	TRBD1	NA	TRBJ2-7	TGTGCCAGCAGCACTGGGACAGGGGCGAGCGAGCAGTACTTC	CASSTGTGASEQYF
TRBV5-1	NA	once	TRBJ2-2	TGCGCCAGCAGCTTGAGTTATGGGGCCCCCGGGGAGCTGTTTTTT	CASSLSYGAPGELFF
TRBV10-3	NA	NA	TRBJ1-6	TGTGCCATCAGCCCCAGGGGATCGGATTCACCCCTCCACTTT	CAISPRGSDSPLHF
TRBV7-8	TRBD1	NA	TRBJ2-6	TGTGCCAGCAGGGAGACAGGGGCCGCGGCCAACGTCCTGACTTTC	CASRETGAAANVLTF
TRBV18	TRBD1	NA	TRBJ1-4	TGTGCCAGCTCACTGGACAGGACCCAGAATGAAAAACTGTTTTTT	CASSLDRTQNEKLFF
TRBV5-1	TRBD1	NA	TRBJ1-2	TGCGCCAGCAGCTTGGTGGGACAGGGGGGATCAGGCTACACCTTC	CASSLVGQGGSGYTF
TRBV19	TRBD1	NA	TRBJ2-2	TGTGCCAGTTCGCGACAGGGCCCCGGGGAGCTGTTTTTT	CASSRQGPGELFF
TRBV4-2	NA	few	TRBJ1-5	TGTGCCAGCAGCCCGCTTGGCAGGCCTGATCAGCCCCAGCATTTT	CASSPLGRPDQPQHF
TRBV19	TRBD1	NA	TRBJ1-2	TGTGCCAGTAGTTCCCAGGGGGCCGACAGTGTCTATGGCCACACCTTC	CASSSQGADSVYGHTF
TRBV12-3/TRBV12-4	TRBD1	NA	TRBJ2-1	TGTGCCAGCAGACCGGACAGGGGGAATGAGCAGTTCTTC	CASRPDRGNEQFF
TRBV7-2	TRBD2	NA	TRBJ2-1	TGTGCCAGCAGCTCTTACGGGAGGAATGAGCAGTTCTTC	CASSSYGRNEQFF
TRBV6-2/TRBV6-3	TRBD1	NA	TRBJ2-3	TGTGCCAGCAGTCAACGCTCCCCCGGGACAGGGGGCCGAGATACGCAGTATTTT	CASSQRSPGTGGRDTQYF
TRBV23-1	NA	few	TRBJ2-4	TGCGCCAGCAGTCAATCTGCTGTATTTTCAGGGCTGAAGGGTGGAACCAAAAACATTCAGTACTTC	CASSQSAVFSGLKGGTKNIQYF
TRBV19	TRBD1	NA	TRBJ1-3	TGTGCCAGTAGTCCCTCAGCAGGGGGCACTTACACCATATATTTT	CASSPSAGGTYTIYF
TRBV6-2/TRBV6-3	TRBD1	NA	TRBJ2-6	TGTGCCAGCAGCCGCGGGACAGGGGTAACTGGGGCCAACGTCCTGACTTTC	CASSRGTGVTGANVLTF
TRBV7-9	TRBD1	once	TRBJ1-2	TGTGCCAGCAGCTTGAAATCCCGGACAGGAGGTCGGAGCTATGGCTACACCTTC	CASSLKSRTGGRSYGYTF
TRBV5-1	TRBD1	once	TRBJ2-3	TGCGCCAGCAGCTGGGACAGGGGGGCAGATACGCAGTATTTT	CASSWDRGADTQYF
TRBV7-9	NA	many	TRBJ1-1	TGTGCCAGCAGCCCAGCGGGGGGGACTGAAGCTTTCTTT	CASSPAGGTEAFF
TRBV19	NA	NA	TRBJ1-5	TGTGCCAGTACGGAGGGGAATAGCAATCAGCCCCAGCATTTT	CASTEGNSNQPQHF
TRBV7-9	TRBD1	NA	TRBJ1-2	TGTGCCAGCAGCAAATCCGGGACAGGGGTCTATGGCTACACCTTC	CASSKSGTGVYGYTF